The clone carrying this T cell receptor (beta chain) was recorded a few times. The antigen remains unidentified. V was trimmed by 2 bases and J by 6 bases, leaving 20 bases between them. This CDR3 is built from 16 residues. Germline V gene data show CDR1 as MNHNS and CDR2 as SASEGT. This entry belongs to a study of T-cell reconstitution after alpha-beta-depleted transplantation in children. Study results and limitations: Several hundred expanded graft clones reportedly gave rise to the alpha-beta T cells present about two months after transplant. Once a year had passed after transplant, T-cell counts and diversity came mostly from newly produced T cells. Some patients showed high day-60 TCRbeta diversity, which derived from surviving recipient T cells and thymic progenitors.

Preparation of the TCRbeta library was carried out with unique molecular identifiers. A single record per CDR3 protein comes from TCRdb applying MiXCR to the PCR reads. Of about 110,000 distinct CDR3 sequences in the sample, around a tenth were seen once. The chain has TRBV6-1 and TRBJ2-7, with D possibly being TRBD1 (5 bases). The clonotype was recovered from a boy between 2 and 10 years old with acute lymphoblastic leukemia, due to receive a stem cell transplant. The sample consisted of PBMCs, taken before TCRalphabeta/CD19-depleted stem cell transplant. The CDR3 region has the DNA TGTGCCAGCAGTGAATTTATAGGCAGGGCCTACAGCGAGCAGTACTTC. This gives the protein CASSEFIGRAYSEQYF.